These T cell receptor beta chains were read from a single sample in a study of CD8+ T cells in alopecia areata. Assay used: immunoSEQ multiplex PCR; TCRdb lists only in-frame clones, some missing. The sample has some 120,000 clones, about 57% seen once. Source: CD4+ T cells sorted from blood, taken at week 0. The source is a human donor with alopecia areata. Each CDR3 is given with its conserved first and last residue. The D gene is left open where the match is weak. Expanded clones get a size class; other rows say once, few or many, or leave the size out.

j_gene	abundance	d_gene	v_gene	CDR3aa	CDR3nt
TRBJ2-5	few	-	TRBV10-3	CAISETEETQYF	TGTGCCATCAGTGAGACGGAAGAGACCCAGTACTTC
TRBJ2-1	-	-	TRBV6-5	CASSYSWELSINEQFF	TGTGCCAGCAGTTACTCTTGGGAATTGAGTATTAATGAGCAGTTCTTC
TRBJ2-3	-	TRBD1	TRBV2	CASSLQGFGDTQYF	TGTGCCAGCAGCTTACAGGGGTTCGGAGATACGCAGTATTTT
TRBJ2-3	-	TRBD2	TRBV5-1	CASSLAGGQTDTQYF	TGCGCCAGCAGCTTAGCGGGGGGGCAGACAGATACGCAGTATTTT
TRBJ2-7	-	TRBD2	TRBV7-2	CASSFSGGAYEQYF	TGTGCCAGCAGCTTTAGCGGGGGGGCCTACGAGCAGTACTTC
TRBJ1-4	-	-	TRBV7-2	CASSVRGGHNEKLFF	TGTGCCAGCAGCGTCCGTGGTGGCCACAATGAAAAACTGTTTTTT
TRBJ2-7	-	TRBD2	TRBV9	CASSPGLADYEQYF	TGTGCCAGCAGCCCCGGACTAGCGGACTACGAGCAGTACTTC
TRBJ2-1	-	-	TRBV7-2	CASTTLGGLGNEQFF	TGTGCCAGCACCACCCTGGGGGGGCTAGGGAATGAGCAGTTCTTC
TRBJ2-2	few	-	TRBV7-3	CASSRPPSGELFF	TGTGCCAGCAGCAGGCCCCCCTCCGGGGAGCTGTTTTTT
TRBJ1-1	once	-	TRBV25-1	CASRGLTEAFF	TGTGCCAGCAGGGGGCTCACTGAAGCTTTCTTT
TRBJ2-5	-	TRBD2	TRBV4-3	CASSHLSLAGRETQYF	TGCGCCAGCAGCCACCTCAGCCTAGCGGGGCGCGAGACCCAGTACTTC
TRBJ2-1	-	TRBD2	TRBV7-2	CASNQRGSSYNEQFF	TGTGCCAGCAATCAGCGGGGTTCCTCCTACAATGAGCAGTTCTTC
TRBJ1-5	-	-	TRBV7-2	CASSLFQVSNQPQHF	TGTGCCAGCAGCTTATTCCAGGTCAGCAATCAGCCCCAGCATTTT
TRBJ1-1	-	-	TRBV10-3	CAISDFSGDNTEAFF	TGTGCCATCAGTGACTTCTCCGGTGACAACACTGAAGCTTTCTTT
TRBJ1-1	-	-	TRBV7-9	CASSLSTSGTEAFF	TGTGCCAGCAGCTTATCGACCAGCGGCACTGAAGCTTTCTTT
TRBJ2-3	-	TRBD2	TRBV5-1	CASSLWDTGTSDSSTDTQYF	TGCGCCAGCAGCTTGTGGGACACCGGGACTAGCGATTCTAGCACAGATACGCAGTATTTT
TRBJ1-1	-	-	TRBV27	CASSRNREATEAFF	TGTGCCAGCAGTCGCAACAGGGAGGCGACTGAAGCTTTCTTT
TRBJ2-4	-	-	TRBV18	CASSPRSSGLAKNIQYF	TGTGCCAGCTCACCCAGGAGCAGCGGATTAGCCAAAAACATTCAGTACTTC
TRBJ2-3	-	-	TRBV11-3	CASSLSRGTDTQYF	TGTGCCAGCAGCTTAAGCAGAGGCACAGATACGCAGTATTTT
TRBJ1-1	-	-	TRBV7-2	CASSLTPGGYEAFF	TGTGCCAGCAGCCTTACACCCGGGGGCTATGAAGCTTTCTTT
TRBJ1-2	-	TRBD1	TRBV7-2	CASSLGTGTHGYTF	TGTGCCAGCAGCTTAGGGACAGGGACCCATGGCTACACCTTC
TRBJ1-2	-	-	TRBV6-6	CASFAVFSYGYTF	TGTGCCAGCTTCGCGGTTTTCAGCTATGGCTACACCTTC
TRBJ2-5	-	TRBD1	TRBV7-6	CASSPGTGGVETQYF	TGTGCCAGCAGCCCAGGGACAGGGGGCGTGGAGACCCAGTACTTC
TRBJ2-7	-	TRBD1	TRBV9	CASSAHRDSLYEQYF	TGTGCCAGCAGCGCCCACCGGGACAGCCTCTACGAGCAGTACTTC